These T cell receptor beta chains were read from a single sample in a study of T-cell reconstitution after alpha-beta-depleted transplantation in children. TCRdb passed the PCR reads through MiXCR, listing each CDR3 protein once. The sample has fewer than 700,000 distinct CDR3 sequences; under 15% are singletons. Source: PBMCs, mostly from graft donor cells, taken 360 days after TCRalphabeta/CD19-depleted stem cell transplant. The receptor source for this set is a male patient between 10 and 17 years old who had a stem cell transplant for acute myeloid leukemia, so the T cells may come from the graft donor. Each CDR3 is given with its conserved first and last residue. Fields, in order: J gene, V gene, D gene, clone size, CDR3 DNA, CDR3 protein. The D gene is left open where the match is weak. Some rows have no size entry. The others give once, few or many, or a class for an expanded clone.

J: TRBJ2-7
V: TRBV4-2
D: -
size: -
DNA: TGTGCCAGCAGCCAAGATCCGACGGGAGCCTCCTACGAGCAGTACTTC
CDR3: CASSQDPTGASYEQYF

J: TRBJ2-5
V: TRBV28
D: TRBD2
size: few
DNA: TGTGCCAGCAGTTCTATGGGACTAGCGGGAGTTGTGACCCAGTACTTC
CDR3: CASSSMGLAGVVTQYF

J: TRBJ1-3
V: TRBV10-3
D: TRBD1
size: -
DNA: TGTGCCATCAGTGTTACAGACCGACAGGGGACTGGAAACACCATATATTTT
CDR3: CAISVTDRQGTGNTIYF

J: TRBJ2-1
V: TRBV4-2
D: TRBD2
size: many
DNA: TGTGCCAGCAGCCAAGATAAGCGGGAGGATGAGCAGTTCTTC
CDR3: CASSQDKREDEQFF

J: TRBJ2-2
V: TRBV7-3
D: -
size: few
DNA: TGTGCCAGCAGCTTAGGAACGACAGACCCCACCGGGGAGCTGTTTTTT
CDR3: CASSLGTTDPTGELFF

J: TRBJ2-1
V: TRBV20-1
D: -
size: -
DNA: TGCAGTGCGGAGAGGGCCCTCAACAATGAGCAGTTCTTC
CDR3: CSAERALNNEQFF

J: TRBJ2-3
V: TRBV7-2
D: -
size: -
DNA: TGTGCCAGCAGCTTAGCGGGTTTCCCCACAGATACGCAGTATTTT
CDR3: CASSLAGFPTDTQYF

J: TRBJ2-1
V: TRBV4-2
D: -
size: once
DNA: TGTGCCAGCAGCCTTTCCCCGGGCGGCCTCAATGAGCAGTTCTTC
CDR3: CASSLSPGGLNEQFF

J: TRBJ2-5
V: TRBV4-3
D: TRBD2
size: -
DNA: TGCGCCAGCAGCCAAGAAGGAGCGGGAGAAGAGACCCAGTACTTC
CDR3: CASSQEGAGEETQYF

J: TRBJ2-7
V: TRBV4-3
D: -
size: many
DNA: TGCGCCAGCAGCCGCGGAACTAGCTACGAGCAGTACTTC
CDR3: CASSRGTSYEQYF

J: TRBJ2-1
V: TRBV19
D: -
size: -
DNA: TGTGCCAGTAGTCACAGGTACAATGAGCAGTTCTTC
CDR3: CASSHRYNEQFF

J: TRBJ2-1
V: TRBV7-3
D: -
size: few
DNA: TGTGCCAGCAGCTTAAGTGGGGGAGTCGATGAGCAGTTCTTC
CDR3: CASSLSGGVDEQFF

J: TRBJ2-3
V: TRBV29-1
D: -
size: many
DNA: TGCAGCGTTGGGGCGACGGTAGATACGCAGTATTTT
CDR3: CSVGATVDTQYF

J: TRBJ2-1
V: TRBV11-2
D: TRBD2
size: few
DNA: TGTGCCAGCAGCTTTATTAGGGGACTAGCGGCCCGCCGCCCCTACAATGAGCAGTTCTTC
CDR3: CASSFIRGLAARRPYNEQFF

J: TRBJ2-2
V: TRBV21-1
D: -
size: few
DNA: -
CDR3: CASSKWGPGTGELFF

J: TRBJ2-4
V: TRBV11-2
D: -
size: many
DNA: TGTGCCAGCAGCTTATCTGGCCACCCGAAAAACATTCAGTACTTC
CDR3: CASSLSGHPKNIQYF

J: TRBJ2-1
V: TRBV5-1
D: TRBD1
size: -
DNA: TGCGCCAGCGTGCTCGGGACAGGGTGGGACAATGAGCAGTTCTTC
CDR3: CASVLGTGWDNEQFF

J: TRBJ1-2
V: TRBV10-3
D: -
size: few
DNA: TGTGCCATCAGTGAAGAAGGGAGGGCAGCCACTAACTATGGCTACACCTTC
CDR3: CAISEEGRAATNYGYTF

J: TRBJ2-3
V: TRBV18
D: TRBD2
size: many
DNA: TGTGCCAGCTCACCTTTAGCGGGAGGCCGCACAGATACGCAGTATTTT
CDR3: CASSPLAGGRTDTQYF

J: TRBJ2-7
V: TRBV5-1
D: -
size: few
DNA: TGCGCCAGCAGCCAGGCAGACCCGACCCACGAGCAGTACTTC
CDR3: CASSQADPTHEQYF

J: TRBJ2-5
V: TRBV6-2/TRBV6-3
D: -
size: few
DNA: TGTGCCAGCAAACGAGAGACCCAGTACTTC
CDR3: CASKRETQYF

J: TRBJ2-1
V: TRBV5-1
D: TRBD2
size: -
DNA: TGCGCCAGCGAAAGGGCGGGAGCTTCCTACAATGAGCAGTTCTTC
CDR3: CASERAGASYNEQFF

J: TRBJ2-7
V: TRBV5-5
D: -
size: many
DNA: TGTGCCAGCAGCCCAATTGTAGGCTACGAGCAGTACTTC
CDR3: CASSPIVGYEQYF

J: TRBJ2-7
V: TRBV7-3
D: -
size: many
DNA: TGTGCCAGCAGCCCCCGGGCCTGGGGCGAGCAGTACTTC
CDR3: CASSPRAWGEQYF

J: TRBJ2-1
V: TRBV7-9
D: TRBD1
size: many
DNA: TGTGCCAGCAGCTTAGCGAACTACAGGGGTAATGAGCAGTTCTTC
CDR3: CASSLANYRGNEQFF

J: TRBJ2-3
V: TRBV4-3
D: -
size: few
DNA: TGCGCCAGCAGCCACAGGGTCAAGGGGACAGATACGCAGTATTTT
CDR3: CASSHRVKGTDTQYF

J: TRBJ1-5
V: TRBV12-3/TRBV12-4
D: TRBD1
size: few
DNA: TGTGCCAGCAGTTTTGGGGACAGGGGAAGAGGACAGCCCCAGCATTTT
CDR3: CASSFGDRGRGQPQHF

J: TRBJ1-1
V: TRBV27
D: TRBD1
size: many
DNA: TGTGCCAGCAGGGACAGGAGCATGAACACTGAAGCTTTCTTT
CDR3: CASRDRSMNTEAFF

J: TRBJ2-2
V: TRBV6-1
D: TRBD1
size: few
DNA: TGTGCCAGCACGGAAATCGGACAGGTTGTCACCGGGGAGCTGTTTTTT
CDR3: CASTEIGQVVTGELFF

J: TRBJ2-4
V: TRBV20-1
D: TRBD2
size: -
DNA: TGCAGTGGGACTAGCGGGCCTCTAGCCAAAAACATTCAGTACTTC
CDR3: CSGTSGPLAKNIQYF

J: TRBJ1-4
V: TRBV7-9
D: -
size: once
DNA: TGTGCCAGCAGACGAAATGAAAAACTGTTTTTT
CDR3: CASRRNEKLFF

J: TRBJ2-1
V: TRBV29-1
D: TRBD2
size: -
DNA: TGCAGCGTTGCCTTGCGGGAGGACCCCTCGCGAGAGCAGTTCTTC
CDR3: CSVALREDPSREQFF

J: TRBJ2-2
V: TRBV11-2
D: TRBD2
size: -
DNA: TGTGCCAGCATCCCTAGCGGAGGGCGCTACGGGGAGCTGTTTTTT
CDR3: CASIPSGGRYGELFF

J: TRBJ2-2
V: TRBV9
D: TRBD2
size: few
DNA: TGTGCCAGCAGCGAGGGGGACACTAGCGGGAGCGGGGAGCTGTTTTTT
CDR3: CASSEGDTSGSGELFF

J: TRBJ2-3
V: TRBV30
D: TRBD1
size: few
DNA: TGTGCCTGGAGCGGACAGGGTCCCCCAGATACGCAGTATTTT
CDR3: CAWSGQGPPDTQYF

J: TRBJ2-3
V: TRBV19
D: TRBD2
size: -
DNA: TGTGCCAGTAGTACCCTAGCGGGGACGTCCGTGAATACGCAGTATTTT
CDR3: CASSTLAGTSVNTQYF

J: TRBJ2-7
V: TRBV2
D: -
size: once
DNA: TGTGCCACCTATTTTTGGCAGGGAGGCGAGCAGTACTTC
CDR3: CATYFWQGGEQYF

J: TRBJ2-7
V: TRBV4-3
D: TRBD2
size: -
DNA: TGCGCCAGCGGGAGGGGCCTGACCTACGAGCAGTACTTC
CDR3: CASGRGLTYEQYF

J: TRBJ2-7
V: TRBV5-1
D: -
size: many
DNA: TGCGCCAGCCCTACAGGGAGCTCCTACGAGCAGTACTTC
CDR3: CASPTGSSYEQYF

J: TRBJ2-7
V: TRBV28
D: -
size: few
DNA: TGTGCCAGCAACTCCCCGGCCGGAGTCAAGTACGAGCAGTACTTC
CDR3: CASNSPAGVKYEQYF

J: TRBJ1-1
V: TRBV19
D: -
size: many
DNA: TGTGCCAGTAGTACTAACAGGGTCCAGAACACTGAAGCTTTCTTT
CDR3: CASSTNRVQNTEAFF

J: TRBJ1-5
V: TRBV7-2
D: -
size: many
DNA: TGTGCCAGCAGCTTAGGGGGGTCTTACCTGGCAGCCCAGCATTTT
CDR3: CASSLGGSYLAAQHF

J: TRBJ2-3
V: TRBV5-1
D: -
size: -
DNA: TGCGCCAGCAGCGGACAGCTCACAGATACGCAGTATTTT
CDR3: CASSGQLTDTQYF

J: TRBJ2-1
V: TRBV20-1
D: TRBD2
size: -
DNA: TGCAGTGCTACTCTTACCTGGACTAGCGTAAATGAGCAGTTCTTC
CDR3: CSATLTWTSVNEQFF

J: TRBJ2-3
V: TRBV7-3
D: -
size: -
DNA: TGTGCCAGCAATCCTTCCGGACAGAGCACAGATACGCAGTATTTT
CDR3: CASNPSGQSTDTQYF

J: TRBJ1-4
V: TRBV28
D: -
size: few
DNA: TGTGCCAGCAGTTCGGCCCCGGTGGGCGAAAAACTGTTTTTT
CDR3: CASSSAPVGEKLFF

J: TRBJ2-1
V: TRBV29-1
D: TRBD2
size: -
DNA: TGCAGCGTTGCGCCTCCACTAGCGCCATCCTACAATGAGCAGTTCTTC
CDR3: CSVAPPLAPSYNEQFF

J: TRBJ1-5
V: TRBV11-2
D: -
size: few
DNA: TGTGCCAGCAGCTTAGATCAGGTAATCAGGTCCCAGCATTTT
CDR3: CASSLDQVIRSQHF

J: TRBJ2-2
V: TRBV2
D: -
size: -
DNA: TGTGCCAGCAGTCAAGGCAACACCTACACCGGGGAGCTGTTTTTT
CDR3: CASSQGNTYTGELFF

J: TRBJ2-2
V: TRBV10-3
D: TRBD2
size: -
DNA: TGTGCCACCAGGACTAGCGGGAGCCCGGGGAACACCGGGGAGCTGTTTTTT
CDR3: CATRTSGSPGNTGELFF

J: TRBJ2-5
V: TRBV5-1
D: -
size: many
DNA: TGCGCCAGCAGCTTGGCCGCTGGTAGCGGACAAGAGACCCAGTACTTC
CDR3: CASSLAAGSGQETQYF